This T cell receptor (beta chain) originates from a study of blood T cell repertoires in COVID-19. Overall study context: COVID-19 samples, acute and convalescent, were from the United States, Italy and Spain.

Produced via immunoSEQ multiplex PCR; TCRdb's table is partial and in-frame only. Among about 180,000 clones listed, about 89% were seen once. The CDR3 has 16 residues. Germline V lookup: CDR1 MGHDK, CDR2 SYGVNS. J was trimmed by 2 bases and V by 2 bases; bases with no gene match: 5. This chain joins TRBV25-1 and TRBJ1-4, with 7 bases aligning to TRBD1. Sequenced sample: peripheral blood. The origin of this receptor is a man aged 35-49 years with active or convalescent COVID-19. The CDR3 region is CASSESATGTNEKLFF. The DNA for the CDR3 is TGTGCCAGCAGTGAAAGTGCGACAGGGACTAATGAAAAACTGTTTTTT.